The 9 T cell receptor beta chains in this list originate from one sample, sequenced in a study of T cells in localized non-small cell lung cancer. TCRdb's table, derived via immunoSEQ multiplex PCR, lists solely in-frame clones and lacks some. Of just over 20,000 clones listed, about 88% are singletons. Material: peripheral blood, obtained before any cancer treatment. Source of these receptors: a man aged 40-75 years with stage I lung adenocarcinoma.

This chain links TRBV19 with TRBJ1-5; D unclear. CDR3 length: 15 amino acids. V shed 4 bases and J shed 0 bases, with 10 bases lying between them. Germline values: CDR1 LNHDA, CDR2 SQIVND (reference sequence). The DNA of the CDR3 is TGTGCCAGTAGTACCGACGGTTTTAGCAATCAGCCCCAGCATTTT. Protein: CASSTDGFSNQPQHF. The variable domain in full, completed from reference TRBV19 and TRBJ1-5, reads DGGITQSPKYLFRKEGQNVTLSCEQNLNHDAMYWYRQDPGQGLRLIYYSQIVNDFQKGDIAEGYSVSREKKESFPLTVTSAQKNPTAFYLCASSTDGFSNQPQHFGDGTRLSIL.

This chain connects TRBV6-4 to TRBJ1-1, with D uncertain. Trimming removed 5 bases from V and 4 bases from J, with 11 bases in between. The germline gives CDR1 MRHNA, CDR2 SNTAGT. The CDR3 loop spans 13 amino acids. CDR3: CASSLAPSTEAFF. CDR3 coding DNA: TGTGCCAGCAGTCTGGCACCTAGCACTGAAGCTTTCTTT.

The DNA of the CDR3 is TGTGCCAGCAGTCCCAAGGACCCCCGATTCGACGAGCAGTACTTC. Translation gives CASSPKDPRFDEQYF. The chain is built from TRBV27 and TRBJ2-7; D is unresolved. CDR1 is MNHEY, CDR2 SMNVEV, per germline (reference sequence). CDR3 size: 15 residues. V dropped 5 bases and J dropped 5 bases, with 19 bases sitting between them.

This clone appeared a single time. V is TRBV19 and J is TRBJ1-2; possibly TRBD1 for D (6 bases). CDR1 is LNHDA, CDR2 SQIVND, per germline (reference sequence). The V and J ends lost 7 bases and 4 bases respectively, with 16 bases between them. The length of the CDR3 is 14 residues. The CDR3 DNA follows: TGTGCCAGTAAGCGGCAGGGAGGGGGCTATGGCTACACCTTC. Protein product: CASKRQGGGYGYTF.

The CDR3, as DNA: TGTGCCAACCGGGGCAAAAACATTCAGTACTTC. Translated: CANRGKNIQYF. The chain uses TRBV5-4 and TRBJ2-4; a possible D gene is TRBD2 (5 bases). V lost 9 bases and J 3 bases, leaving 7 bases between the germline ends. Germline CDR1 is SGHNT and CDR2 is YYREEE (reference sequence). This CDR3 is 11 amino acids long.

The chain combines TRBV6-1 with TRBJ2-1; the D call may be TRBD1 or TRBD2 (5 bases each). The V gene lost 5 bases and the J gene lost 11 bases, with 13 bases spanning the gap. CDR3 length: 12 amino acids. Germline V lookup: CDR1 MNHNS, CDR2 SASEGT. CDR3 sequence (DNA): TGTGCCAGCAGTACCCCGGGACGGCAGCAGTTCTTC. Translated, it gives CASSTPGRQQFF.

The J gene is TRBJ2-1, the V gene TRBV7-9; D is uncertain. Trimming cost V 5 bases and J 4 bases, with 3 bases left between them. Germline CDR1 is SEHNR and CDR2 is FQNEAQ (reference sequence). This CDR3 is 11 amino acids long. In nucleotides, the CDR3 is TGTGCCAGCAGCGATTACAATGAGCAGTTCTTC. It encodes CASSDYNEQFF. The whole variable domain, remainder taken from reference TRBV7-9 and TRBJ2-1, is DTGVSQNPRHKITKRGQNVTFRCDPISEHNRLYWYRQTLGQGPEFLTYFQNEAQLEKSRLLSDRFSAERPKGSFSTLEIQRTEQGDSAMYLCASSDYNEQFFGPGTRLTVL.

The V gene is TRBV25-1, the J gene TRBJ2-5, with D maybe TRBD2 (5 bases). Trimming took off 6 bases at V and 2 bases at J, with 16 bases between the two ends. The CDR3 spans 15 residues. Germline CDR1 reads MGHDK; CDR2 reads SYGVNS. The CDR3 coding sequence is TGTGCCAGCAGCCAGAATTTCGGGGAGCAAGAGACCCAGTACTTC. As protein: CASSQNFGEQETQYF. The full variable domain, rest sourced from reference TRBV25-1 and TRBJ2-5, is EADIYQTPRYLVIGTGKKITLECSQTMGHDKMYWYQQDPGMELHLIHYSYGVNSTEKGDLSSESTVSRIRTEHFPLTLESARPSHTSQYLCASSQNFGEQETQYFGPGTRLLVL.

This chain uses TRBV27 with TRBJ2-3; D gene unclear. The CDR3 contains 13 residues. The V end was cut by 4 bases, the J end by 4 bases, with 9 bases between. From germline, CDR1 is MNHEY and CDR2 SMNVEV (reference sequence). CDR3 nucleotide sequence: TGTGCCAGCAGTTCCGACCCGGCAGATACGCAGTATTTT. Translating gives CASSSDPADTQYF.